Only a few counts were recorded for the clone carrying this T cell receptor (beta chain). Its antigen is not identified. Via MiXCR, TCRdb re-called the reads, giving one row per CDR3 protein. The sample includes 700,000 to 950,000 distinct CDR3 sequences, 32% of them seen just once. The data belong to a study of T cell repertoires in cytomegalovirus infection. About the research overall: From public TCR beta signatures came an indication of both CMV infection and matching HLA type. The study, taken as a whole, reports: In two of eight donors, the top clonotype was HLA-C-restricted CMV-specific.

The CDR3 loop spans 14 amino acids. Looked up from germline, CDR1 is MNHEY and CDR2 is SVGAGI. Trimming stripped 10 bases from V and 5 bases from J, with 15 bases between. The sample in question was cultured CD8+ T cells from PBMCs, obtained from culture after CMV antigen stimulation. The rearrangement joins TRBV6-5 to TRBJ1-6, with a weak D call TRBD1 (5 bases). The source is a human donor in good health (CMV status not recorded). Some clones in this sample may be carry-over from other donors' samples. The CDR3 loop is CATSGGANNSPLHF. The CDR3 DNA is TGTGCCACCTCGGGAGGGGCTAATAATTCACCCCTCCACTTT.